Here is one T cell receptor (beta chain) with its context. This sample is drawn from a study of blood T cell repertoires in COVID-19. Study overall: COVID-19 samples collected from the United States, Italy and Spain covered acute and convalescent phases. The analysed material was cDNA or gDNA that came from T cells, B-cell-depleted T cells, or PBMCs.

Per the original methods: Nucleated cell number was recorded as an estimate derived from reference gene primer amplification. Profiling relied on immunoSEQ multiplex PCR, and the TCRdb table lists in-frame clones only, not all of them. The V and J calls and clone size come from that table; D and trimming were worked out from the DNA. Of tens of thousands of clones listed, 75% to 90% are singletons. V was trimmed by 1 base and J by 0 bases, leaving 18 bases between them. Germline-derived CDR1 and CDR2 are SGHDN and FVKESK. The CDR3 spans 19 residues. The clonotype was recovered from a man in his sixties with active or convalescent COVID-19. The rearrangement links TRBV14 to TRBJ2-2; TRBD2 might be the D (5 bases). The sample was peripheral blood. The CDR3 nucleotides are TGTGCCAGCAGCCAAGTTATGATTTTTAGCGACTCGAACACCGGGGAGCTGTTTTTT. Its protein product is CASSQVMIFSDSNTGELFF.